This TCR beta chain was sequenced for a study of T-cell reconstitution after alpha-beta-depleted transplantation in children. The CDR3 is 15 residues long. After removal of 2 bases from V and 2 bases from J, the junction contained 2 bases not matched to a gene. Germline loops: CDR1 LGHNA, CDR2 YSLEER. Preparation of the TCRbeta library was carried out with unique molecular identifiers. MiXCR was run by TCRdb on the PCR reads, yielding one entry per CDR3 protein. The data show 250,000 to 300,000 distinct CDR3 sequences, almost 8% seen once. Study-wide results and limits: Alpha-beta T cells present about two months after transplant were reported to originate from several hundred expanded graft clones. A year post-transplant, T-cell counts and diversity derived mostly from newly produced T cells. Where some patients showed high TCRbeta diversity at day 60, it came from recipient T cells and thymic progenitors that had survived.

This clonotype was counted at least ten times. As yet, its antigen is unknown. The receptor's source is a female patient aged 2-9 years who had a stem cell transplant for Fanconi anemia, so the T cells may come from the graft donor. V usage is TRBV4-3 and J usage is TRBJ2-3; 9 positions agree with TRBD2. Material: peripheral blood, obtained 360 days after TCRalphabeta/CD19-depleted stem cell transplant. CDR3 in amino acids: CASSQQRGATDTQYF. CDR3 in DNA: TGCGCCAGCAGCCAACAGCGGGGGGCCACAGATACGCAGTATTTT.